This TCR beta chain derives from a study of cytomegalovirus exposure and HLA in healthy donors. About the study: Within the Caucasian-associated ancestry cluster were roughly 82% of the roughly 430 genotyped donors.

With regard to this clone: Its antigen is currently unknown.

Germline CDR1 SGHRS, CDR2 YFSETQ. The CDR3 runs to 14 residues. V lost 1 base and J 0 bases, leaving 8 bases between the germline ends. In the PCR, 60 Vbeta and 13 Jbeta primers were used. Libraries were prepared by immunoSEQ multiplex PCR; TCRdb keeps only in-frame clonotypes and omits some of them. Found here are roughly 120,000 clones, roughly 82% of them singletons; the top ten hold around 3.9%. The study's findings and limits: Most sequenced TCRs were rare (though some public TCRs occurred in many donors). Presence/absence analyses supposed approximately even sequencing depth among donors.

This TCR came from a human donor in good health. The sequencing input was PBMCs. The V call is TRBV5-1, the J call TRBJ2-7; no definite D call. The CDR3 reads CASSLSFGSYEQYF. DNA for the CDR3: TGCGCCAGCAGCTTGTCGTTCGGCTCCTACGAGCAGTACTTC.